Listed below are T cell receptor beta chains from one sample, sequenced in a study of glioma-infiltrating T cells. TCRdb fed the multiplex PCR reads into MiXCR, producing one record per CDR3 protein. Of some 100,000 distinct CDR3 sequences in the sample, less than 30% were seen once. Sequencing was done on a sample of glioma tissue, nonneoplastic brain tissue, or PBMCs (not recorded which). The receptors were sampled from a human donor with low-grade glioma or glioblastoma, undergoing nonglioma brain surgery, or in good health (not recorded which). CDR3s include the opening cysteine and the closing phenylalanine or tryptophan. The D gene is left open where the match is weak. Expanded clones get a size class; other rows say once, few or many, or leave the size out.

>.|many|TRBV19|15|TRBJ2-3
TGTGCCAGTAGTATGCAGGGCTCTAGCACAGATACGCAGTATTTT
CASSMQGSSTDTQYF
>.|many|TRBV20-1|14|TRBJ1-2
TGCAGTGCCCCAGGACGGAGTGATAACTATGGCTACACCTTC
CSAPGRSDNYGYTF
>.|.|TRBV27|13|TRBJ1-2
TGTGCCAGCAGTTTCGGCAGGGACTATGGCCACACCTTC
CASSFGRDYGHTF
>.|many|TRBV20-1|16|TRBJ1-1
TGCAGTGCTAGACTGGGGGGCAGGGTGAGGAACACTGAAGCTTTCTTT
CSARLGGRVRNTEAFF
>.|.|TRBV7-9|15|TRBJ2-7
TGTGCCAGCAGCCCCCCCGGGGGAAGCTCCTACGAGCAGTACTTC
CASSPPGGSSYEQYF
>.|many|TRBV27|13|TRBJ1-2
TGTGCCAGCAGTTCAGATACCAACTATGGCTACACCTTC
CASSSDTNYGYTF
>.|.|TRBV12-3/TRBV12-4|15|TRBJ2-7
TGTGCCAGCAGTAGAACCGATCTGTCTTCTTTCGAGCAGTACTTC
CASSRTDLSSFEQYF
>.|many|TRBV6-2/TRBV6-3|11|TRBJ2-7
TGTGCCAGCAGCAGGGACTACGAGCAGTACTTC
CASSRDYEQYF
>.|.|TRBV19|15|TRBJ1-5
TGTGCCAGTACTTCATGGGGTGATGGCAATCAGCCCCAGCATTTT
CASTSWGDGNQPQHF
>TRBD1|many|TRBV20-1|15|TRBJ1-2
TGCAGTGCTAGTTCGCCAGGGGGCGACCCCTATGGCTACACCTTC
CSASSPGGDPYGYTF
>.|.|TRBV3-1|12|TRBJ2-1
TGTGCCAGCAGCCCACTTCACAATGAGCAGTTCTTC
CASSPLHNEQFF
>.|many|TRBV28|15|TRBJ1-2
TGTGCCAGCAGTTTTTTACACCGGCCTAACTATGGCTACACCTTC
CASSFLHRPNYGYTF
>.|many|TRBV2|14|TRBJ1-3
TGTGCCAGCAGCGCAGTCAGCTCTGGAAACACCATATATTTT
CASSAVSSGNTIYF
>.|many|TRBV20-1|12|TRBJ1-1
TGCAGTGCTCCCGGGACGCTCACTGAAGCTTTCTTT
CSAPGTLTEAFF
>TRBD1|many|TRBV10-3|13|TRBJ1-1
TGTGCCATCAGTGTAGGGGGCAACACTGAAGCTTTCTTT
CAISVGGNTEAFF
>TRBD1|few|TRBV4-3|14|TRBJ2-7
TGCGCCAGCAGCTTCCGGACAGGGGGCTTCGAGCAGTACTTC
CASSFRTGGFEQYF
>TRBD1|many|TRBV5-4|13|TRBJ1-1
TGTGCCAGCAGCGTCAGGGGGCTTTTCCAGGCTTTCTTT
CASSVRGLFQAFF
>TRBD1|few|TRBV5-1|15|TRBJ2-1
TGCGCCAGCACCACTGGGACAGGCAGTTACAATGAGCAGTTCTTC
CASTTGTGSYNEQFF
>.|.|TRBV19|17|TRBJ1-5
TGTGCCAGTACCTATCGAGGGAGTCAACCTAGCAATCAGCCCCAGCATTTT
CASTYRGSQPSNQPQHF
>TRBD1|many|TRBV7-9|15|TRBJ2-7
TGTGCCAGCAGCACCACAGGGGGCCCCACCTACGAGCAGTACTTC
CASSTTGGPTYEQYF
>.|.|TRBV27|11|TRBJ1-1
TGTACCAGCAAACAGAGCACTGAAGCTTTCTTT
CTSKQSTEAFF
>.|.|TRBV6-2/TRBV6-3|14|TRBJ2-7
TGCGCCAGCAGGCCGACTAGTACTCTCTACGAGCAGTACTTC
CASRPTSTLYEQYF
>.|many|TRBV20-1|13|TRBJ1-6
TGCAGTGCTAAATCAGGGAACTATTCACCCCTCCACTTT
CSAKSGNYSPLHF
>.|many|TRBV7-9|13|TRBJ1-2
TGTGCCAGCAGCTTCTTAGGGACCTATGGCTACACCTTC
CASSFLGTYGYTF
>.|.|TRBV6-5|15|TRBJ2-7
TGTGCCAGCAGTGCCCCGGGACGGGGTCTCTACGAGCAGTACTTC
CASSAPGRGLYEQYF
>TRBD1|.|TRBV7-9|17|TRBJ1-6
TGTGCCAGCAGCGAACCCGGGACAGGGGTTATCAATTCACCCCTCCACTTT
CASSEPGTGVINSPLHF
>.|.|TRBV14|14|TRBJ2-5
TGTGCCAGCAGCCAAGATCGCCATCGGGAGACCCAGTACTTC
CASSQDRHRETQYF
>TRBD2|many|TRBV28|15|TRBJ2-1
TGTGCCAGCAGGACTACTAGCGGGAGATACAATGAGCAGTTCTTC
CASRTTSGRYNEQFF
>TRBD2|many|TRBV20-1|16|TRBJ2-1
TGCAGTGCTAGAGATCCTAGCGGGAGGGCTTACAATGAGCAGTTCTTC
CSARDPSGRAYNEQFF
>TRBD2|.|TRBV12-3/TRBV12-4|16|TRBJ2-1
TGTGCCAGCAGTGATAAGATAATAGCGGGACCGGGCGAGCAGTTCTTC
CASSDKIIAGPGEQFF
>.|many|TRBV20-1|14|TRBJ1-1
TGCAGTGCCCTTTGGGGTTCCATGAACACTGAAGCTTTCTTT
CSALWGSMNTEAFF
>TRBD1|few|TRBV5-1|13|TRBJ1-2
TGCGCCAGCTCCGAACAGGGGGCAGGGGGCTACACCTTC
CASSEQGAGGYTF
>.|many|TRBV18|15|TRBJ1-1
TGTGCCAGCTCACCAAGGTTTCAGTCGAACACTGAAGCTTTCTTT
CASSPRFQSNTEAFF
>.|many|TRBV6-2/TRBV6-3|13|TRBJ2-5
TGTGCCAGCACTCCTATCGGACGGGAGACCCAGTACTTC
CASTPIGRETQYF
>.|many|TRBV27|14|TRBJ1-5
TGTGCCAGCAGTTCTCCCAATAGCAATCAGCCCCAGCATTTT
CASSSPNSNQPQHF
>TRBD2|many|TRBV18|16|TRBJ2-3
TGTGCCAGCTCACCTCTAGCGGGGGGGCTCGGAGATACGCAGTATTTT
CASSPLAGGLGDTQYF
>.|many|TRBV5-1|15|TRBJ1-6
TGCGCCAGCAGCTTAACGGACTCCTATAATTCACCCCTCCACTTT
CASSLTDSYNSPLHF
>.|many|TRBV7-2|16|TRBJ2-3
TGTGCCAGCAGCTTAGTTTACTGGGGTAGAGCAGATACGCAGTATTTT
CASSLVYWGRADTQYF
>.|many|TRBV5-1|14|TRBJ2-7
TGCGCCAGCAGCCCCGCTAGTGGTCCCTACGAGCAGTACTTC
CASSPASGPYEQYF
>TRBD1|many|TRBV7-2|13|TRBJ2-7
TGTGCCAGCAGCCCTCGGACAGGCTACGAGCAGTACTTC
CASSPRTGYEQYF
>.|few|TRBV30|15|TRBJ1-2
TGTGCCTGGAGTATCGCTGGCACCCCTAACTATGGCTACACCTTC
CAWSIAGTPNYGYTF
>.|many|TRBV18|15|TRBJ1-6
TGTGCCAGCCGGGACATCTCTTTCTATAATTCACCCCTCCACTTT
CASRDISFYNSPLHF
>.|many|TRBV28|16|TRBJ1-1
TGTGCCAGCAGTTTGGCCCTAGGGGGAGGGGACACTGAAGCTTTCTTT
CASSLALGGGDTEAFF
>TRBD1|many|TRBV2|13|TRBJ2-7
TGTGCCGGGGGACAGGGCGTCGGATACGAGCAGTACTTC
CAGGQGVGYEQYF
>TRBD1|many|TRBV11-2|17|TRBJ1-6
TGTGCCAGCAAGAGTTACACAGGGGGAGGCGATAATTCACCCCTCCACTTT
CASKSYTGGGDNSPLHF
>TRBD1|many|TRBV6-1|16|TRBJ2-5
TGTGCCAGCAGTTCCCAGGACAGGGGAAGTGTCGAGACCCAGTACTTC
CASSSQDRGSVETQYF
>TRBD1|many|TRBV2|14|TRBJ1-5
TGTGCCAGCAGTGAAAGACAGGGGGTGCAGCCCCAGCATTTT
CASSERQGVQPQHF
>TRBD1|many|TRBV29-1|13|TRBJ2-7
TGCAGCGTTGATGGACAGGCCCCCAACGAGCAGTACTTC
CSVDGQAPNEQYF
>.|many|TRBV20-1|12|TRBJ1-2
TGCATTCTCCCAGACGGAAACTATGGCTACACCTTC
CILPDGNYGYTF
>TRBD2|.|TRBV6-1|12|TRBJ2-1
TGTGCTGGGGGGGACGTGTACAATGAGCAGTTCTTC
CAGGDVYNEQFF
>TRBD1|many|TRBV7-2|13|TRBJ2-3
TGTGCCAGCTCAGGGGGCCGGACAGATACGCAGTATTTT
CASSGGRTDTQYF
>.|many|TRBV2|13|TRBJ2-3
TGTGCCAGCAGTGATGACAGCACAGATACGCAGTATTTT
CASSDDSTDTQYF
>TRBD1|.|TRBV20-1|13|TRBJ1-1
TGCAGTGCCAGGGGACAGCCCTTTCGGGGAGCTTTTTTT
CSARGQPFRGAFF